This T cell receptor (beta chain) originates from a study of T cells after yellow fever vaccination. Findings of the study overall: The secondary response showed a weaker magnitude and a faster peak, day 5 versus 15.

Of note for this clonotype: Its antigen remains unidentified.

TCRdb redid the calling of the 5' RACE reads with MiXCR, one entry per CDR3 protein. The profile shows about 350,000 distinct CDR3 sequences, approximately 12% of them singletons. Trimming cost V 7 bases and J 5 bases; bases outside gene matches: 5. The CDR3 contains 12 residues. The V gene's germline CDR1 is SQVTM and CDR2 ANQGSEA. This sample comprised CD4+ T cells sorted from PBMCs, obtained 15 days after the yellow fever booster vaccination. The chain recombines TRBV29-1 with TRBJ2-1; TRBD1 matches at 7 bases. This receptor was obtained from a man in his late teens or twenties who received the YFV17D yellow fever vaccine. The CDR3 spells CSGRTGNNEQFF. CDR3 nucleotide sequence: TGCAGCGGTCGGACAGGAAACAATGAGCAGTTCTTC.